The entry below gives a single T cell receptor (beta chain) sequence along with its context. What it binds is not known. This sample is drawn from a study of cytomegalovirus exposure and HLA in healthy donors. Turning to the study itself: Some 85 million unique TCRs from HLA-typed donors were held in an early data release.

Study-wide points: Apart from CMV serostatus, no immune exposure information was available. What TCR beta sequences reportedly achieved was accurate prediction of HLA-A and HLA-B alleles in most subjects. Later analysis indicated greater clonal expansion among HLA-associated TCR beta chains than among equally common other chains.

Trimming at V came to 2 bases and at J to 3 bases, leaving 4 bases not matched to a gene. CDR3 length: 16 amino acids. Germline V lookup: CDR1 MNHEY, CDR2 SVGAGI. Primers included in the PCR were 60 Vbeta and 13 Jbeta primers. Sequenced by immunoSEQ multiplex PCR; TCRdb stores in-frame clones only, minus some. The sample yields a few hundred thousand clones, around 80% seen once. The origin of this receptor is a woman in her fifties or sixties in good health and CMV-seropositive. The sample taken for sequencing was PBMCs. The chain employs TRBV6-5 and TRBJ2-5; 12 bases align to TRBD2. The CDR3 sequence is CASSYGLAGQEETQYF. The CDR3 DNA is TGTGCCAGCAGTTACGGACTAGCGGGACAAGAAGAGACCCAGTACTTC.